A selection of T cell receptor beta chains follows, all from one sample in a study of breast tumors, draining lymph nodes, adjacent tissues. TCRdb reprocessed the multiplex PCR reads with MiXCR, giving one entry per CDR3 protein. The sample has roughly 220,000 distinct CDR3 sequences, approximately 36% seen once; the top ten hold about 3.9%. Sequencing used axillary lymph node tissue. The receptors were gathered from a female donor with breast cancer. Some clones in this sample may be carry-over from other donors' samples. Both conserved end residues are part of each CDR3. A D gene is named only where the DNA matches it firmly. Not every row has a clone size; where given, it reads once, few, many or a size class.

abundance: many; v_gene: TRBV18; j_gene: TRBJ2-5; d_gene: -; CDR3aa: CASSPLGVRETQYF; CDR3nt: TGTGCCAGCTCACCCCTGGGGGTACGGGAGACCCAGTACTTC
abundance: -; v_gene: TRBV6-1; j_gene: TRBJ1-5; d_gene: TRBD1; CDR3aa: CASGPGQSDNQPQHF; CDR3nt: TGTGCCAGCGGACCGGGACAGAGTGACAATCAGCCCCAGCATTTT
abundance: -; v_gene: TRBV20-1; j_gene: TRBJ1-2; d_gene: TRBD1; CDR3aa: CSAETGEGYGYTF; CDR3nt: TGCAGTGCCGAAACAGGGGAGGGCTATGGCTACACCTTC
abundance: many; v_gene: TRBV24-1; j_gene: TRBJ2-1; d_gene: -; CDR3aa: CATSDFWGNEQFF; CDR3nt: TGTGCCACCAGTGATTTCTGGGGGAATGAGCAGTTCTTC
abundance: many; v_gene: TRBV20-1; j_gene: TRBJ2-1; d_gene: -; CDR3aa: CSASPSNSNNEQFF; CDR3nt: TGCAGTGCTAGCCCCTCCAACAGCAACAATGAGCAGTTCTTC
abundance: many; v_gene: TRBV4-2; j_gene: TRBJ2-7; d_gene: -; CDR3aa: CASSQDRGYEQYF; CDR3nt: TGTGCCAGCAGCCAAGACAGGGGATACGAGCAGTACTTC
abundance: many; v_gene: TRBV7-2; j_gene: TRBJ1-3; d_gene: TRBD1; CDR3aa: CASSQGQGARGNTIYF; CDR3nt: TGTGCCAGCAGCCAGGGACAGGGGGCGCGTGGAAACACCATATATTTT
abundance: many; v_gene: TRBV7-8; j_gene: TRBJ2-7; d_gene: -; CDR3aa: CASSPRTALTYEQYF; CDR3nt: TGTGCCAGCAGCCCCCGGACAGCGCTAACCTACGAGCAGTACTTC
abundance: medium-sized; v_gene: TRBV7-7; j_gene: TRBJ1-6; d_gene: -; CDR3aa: CASSLSRDSPLHF; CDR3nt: TGTGCTAGCAGTTTATCCAGGGATTCACCCCTCCACTTT
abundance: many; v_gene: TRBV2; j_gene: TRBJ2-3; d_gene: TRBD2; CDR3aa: CASSERTSGDSTDTQYF; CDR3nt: TGTGCCAGCAGTGAACGGACTAGCGGAGACAGCACAGATACGCAGTATTTT
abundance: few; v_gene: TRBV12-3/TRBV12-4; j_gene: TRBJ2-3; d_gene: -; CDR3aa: CASSPSGYRTDTQYF; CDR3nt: TGTGCCAGCAGCCCATCCGGGTATAGGACAGATACGCAGTATTTT
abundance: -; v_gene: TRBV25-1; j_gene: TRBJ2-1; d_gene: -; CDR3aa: CASSLTVTSSYNEQFF; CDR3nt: TGTGCCAGCAGCTTAACCGTGACAAGCTCCTACAATGAGCAGTTCTTC
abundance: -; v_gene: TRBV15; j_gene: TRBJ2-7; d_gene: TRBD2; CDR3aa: CATSRDWTSGSYEQYF; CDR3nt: TGTGCCACCAGCAGAGATTGGACTAGCGGGAGCTACGAGCAGTACTTC
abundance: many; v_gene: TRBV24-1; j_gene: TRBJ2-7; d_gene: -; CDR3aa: CATSGGPRSYEQYF; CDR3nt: TGTGCCACCAGTGGGGGACCCCGATCTTACGAGCAGTACTTC
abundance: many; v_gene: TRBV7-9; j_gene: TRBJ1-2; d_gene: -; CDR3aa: CASREPLSVYGYTF; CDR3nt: TGTGCCAGCAGGGAACCCCTTTCGGTCTATGGCTACACCTTC
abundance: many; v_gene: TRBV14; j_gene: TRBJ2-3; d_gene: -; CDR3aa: CASSQVSYYDTQYF; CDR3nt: TGTGCCAGCAGCCAAGTCTCCTACTACGATACGCAGTATTTT
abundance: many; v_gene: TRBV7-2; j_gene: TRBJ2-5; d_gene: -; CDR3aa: CASSLGGEIEETQYF; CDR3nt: TGTGCCAGCAGCTTAGGAGGGGAGATTGAAGAGACCCAGTACTTC
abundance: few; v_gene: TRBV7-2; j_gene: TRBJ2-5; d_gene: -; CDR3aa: CASSLARTGQQTQYF; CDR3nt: TGTGCCAGCAGCTTAGCGCGTACAGGGCAACAGACCCAGTACTTC
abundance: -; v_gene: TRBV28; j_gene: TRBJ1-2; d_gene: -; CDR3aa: CASSFTTGYTF; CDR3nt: TGTGCCAGCAGTTTTACGACTGGCTACACCTTC
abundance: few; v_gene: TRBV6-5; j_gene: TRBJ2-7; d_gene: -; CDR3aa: CASSPTGLYEQYF; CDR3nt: TGTGCCAGCAGTCCGACAGGACTCTACGAGCAGTACTTC
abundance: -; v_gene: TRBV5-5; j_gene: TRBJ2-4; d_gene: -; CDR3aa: CASSLVAAVSNIQYF; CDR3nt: TGTGCCAGCAGCTTGGTAGCGGCGGTCTCGAACATTCAGTACTTC
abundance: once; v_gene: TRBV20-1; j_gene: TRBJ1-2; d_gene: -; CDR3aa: CSARDRAGSGYTF; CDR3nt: TGCAGTGCTAGAGATCGTGCTGGGTCTGGCTACACCTTC
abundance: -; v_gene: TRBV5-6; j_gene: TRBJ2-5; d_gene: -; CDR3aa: CASSPHFAPGEETQYF; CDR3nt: TGTGCCAGCAGCCCCCACTTCGCTCCAGGGGAAGAGACCCAGTACTTC
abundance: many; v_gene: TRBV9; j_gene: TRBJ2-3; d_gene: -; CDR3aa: CASSVASSTDTQYF; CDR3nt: TGTGCCAGCAGCGTCGCGTCTAGCACAGATACGCAGTATTTT
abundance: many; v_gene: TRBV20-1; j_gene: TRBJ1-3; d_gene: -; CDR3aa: CSARVRTAQGTIYF; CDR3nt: TGCAGTGCTAGAGTCCGGACAGCTCAAGGCACCATATATTTT
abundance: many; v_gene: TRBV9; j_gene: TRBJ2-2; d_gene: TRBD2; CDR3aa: CASSVAGGRRTGELFF; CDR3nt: TGTGCCAGCAGCGTAGCGGGCGGGAGACGTACCGGGGAGCTGTTTTTT